This T cell receptor (beta chain) came from a study of T cell responses to AZD1222 COVID-19 vaccine. Study results and limitations: Donors in the cohort were predominantly white British and more often female, and clonal diversity was possibly underestimated. Regions 160-218 and 743-854 held dominance among vaccine-associated CD4 TCRs, which spanned spike. Two AZD1222 administrations were followed by greater Spike-specific TCR breadth and depth.

The assay was immunoSEQ multiplex PCR, and TCRdb's table has in-frame clones only and misses some. The sample includes roughly 99,000 clones, under 95% of them seen just once. The V end lost 3 bases, the J end lost 0 bases, and 12 bases lay between the germline ends. In germline, CDR1 is SNHLY, CDR2 FYNNEI. The CDR3 totals 16 residues. This clone was observed once. What it binds is unknown. The sample in question was peripheral blood, obtained on day 0 of AZD1222 vaccination. The V and J genes are TRBV2 and TRBJ2-1, with D maybe TRBD1 (5 bases). This TCR was recovered from an adult in good health. CDR3 residues: CASSELGHSSYNEQFF. The CDR3, as DNA: TGTGCCAGCAGTGAGTTGGGGCACAGCTCCTACAATGAGCAGTTCTTC. Filled out from reference TRBV2 and TRBJ2-1, the complete variable domain reads EPEVTQTPSHQVTQMGQEVILRCVPISNHLYFYWYRQILGQKVEFLVSFYNNEISEKSEIFDDQFSVERPDGSNFTLKIRSTKLEDSAMYFCASSELGHSSYNEQFFGPGTRLTVL.